This is a list of T cell receptor beta chains from one sample in a study of blood T cell repertoires in COVID-19. Repertoires were generated with immunoSEQ multiplex PCR, while TCRdb's copy carries only in-frame clones and drops some. The sample contains around 150,000 clones, roughly 80% of which appear only once. The sample was peripheral blood. The receptors shown here come from a human donor in a cohort sampled during active COVID-19. CDR3s include the opening cysteine and the closing phenylalanine or tryptophan. The D gene is left open where the match is weak. A clone size is listed for some rows: how often the clone was seen (once, few, many), or a class if it is expanded.

d_call | j_call | v_call | clone_size | cdr3_nt | cdr3_aa
NA | TRBJ1-6 | TRBV6-6 | NA | TGTGCCAGCAGTTACTCAATAGAGTATTCACCCCTCCACTTT | CASSYSIEYSPLHF
TRBD1 | TRBJ2-2 | TRBV3-1/TRBV3-2 | NA | TGTGCCAGCAGCCAGCTTACAGGGGCCCAACCCGGGGAGCTGTTTTTT | CASSQLTGAQPGELFF
TRBD1 | TRBJ2-5 | TRBV19 | NA | TGTGCCAGTAGTAAGGACAGGTTACAAGAGACCCAGTACTTC | CASSKDRLQETQYF
NA | TRBJ2-3 | TRBV6-4 | NA | TGTGCCAGCAGTGACGGGGCGCTAGATACGCAGTATTTT | CASSDGALDTQYF
NA | TRBJ1-5 | TRBV6-6 | few | TGTGCCAGCAGTTCCCCGGGTGGGAGCAATCAGCCCCAGCATTTT | CASSSPGGSNQPQHF
TRBD2 | TRBJ2-2 | TRBV30 | NA | TGTGCCTGGAGTAGAGCTAGCGGGGGCACCGGGGAGCTGTTTTTT | CAWSRASGGTGELFF
NA | TRBJ1-5 | TRBV27 | once | TGTGCCAGCAGTCCGCCGCAAGGGGCCCAGCATTTT | CASSPPQGAQHF
NA | TRBJ2-7 | TRBV11-2 | NA | TGTGCCAGCAGCTTAGATATCACCAGCTACGAGCAGTACTTC | CASSLDITSYEQYF
NA | TRBJ2-7 | TRBV1 | NA | TGCACCAGCAGCCAAACCCGCGGGCGGACCGAGCAGTACTTC | CTSSQTRGRTEQYF
NA | TRBJ1-5 | TRBV5-6 | NA | TGTGCCAGCAGCTTGAGCATCAGGGGCAATCAGCCCCAGCATTTT | CASSLSIRGNQPQHF